The clone carrying this T cell receptor beta chain was recorded at least ten times. What it recognizes is unknown. From germline, CDR1 is SEHNR and CDR2 FQNEAQ (reference sequence). The V segment lost 4 bases and the J segment 5 bases; nucleotides outside the gene matches: 9. This CDR3 contains 15 residues. Uncontrolled infection, other autoimmune disease, pregnancy or lactation led to exclusion. What was amplified from RNA transcripts were TCR beta CDR3 regions. HTBI primers were used for first-round RT-PCR of the TCR CDR3. TCRdb redid the calling of the multiplex PCR reads with MiXCR, one entry per CDR3 protein. The table records 500,000 to 600,000 distinct CDR3 sequences, about 43% of them present only once. The entry originates in a study of T cells in Graves' hyperthyroidism and ophthalmopathy. Points from the study as a whole: Most expanded thyroid clonotypes above 0.001 recurred in blood. Stable hyperthyroidism and ophthalmopathy were separated using 13 V-J signatures.

The chain couples TRBV7-9 to TRBJ2-5, with TRBD2 identical over 8 bases. The source is a woman aged 18-35 years with Graves' hyperthyroidism. Sequencing input: peripheral blood or thyroid tissue (not recorded which). The CDR3 spells CASSSGRGPRETQYF. CDR3 sequence (DNA): TGTGCCAGCAGCTCCGGGAGGGGTCCCCGGGAGACCCAGTACTTC.